Sequencing of this TCR beta chain was carried out in a study of PD-L1 blockade in urothelial cancer. Overall study: Analyzed time points were 3 weeks (second dose) and 6 weeks after therapy began. Researchers found blood samples held a median of 141,255 T cells. Study-wide findings and caveats: Pretreatment TCR clonality in blood under the median foretold superior survival.

Points on this clone: Its antigen is as yet unknown.

Germline V gene lookup returns CDR1 ENHRY and CDR2 SYGVKD. The CDR3 has 14 residues. V trimming: 7 bases; J trimming: 4 bases; junction bases outside the gene matches: 7. Each PCR reaction had synthetic TCR analog templates spiked into it. Here immunoSEQ multiplex PCR was the method, and the copy in TCRdb shows in-frame clones only, minus some. The sample lists about 50,000 clones, around 85% occurring once. Described time point: peripheral blood 6 weeks after treatment start. The chain joins TRBV10-3 to TRBJ2-3; TRBD2 aligns across 8 bases. The source is a man in his sixties with urothelial cancer. The sample was PBMCs, taken around atezolizumab (anti-PD-L1) treatment. CDR3 sequence reads: CAINPGGRSDTQYF. DNA for the CDR3: TGTGCCATCAACCCGGGGGGGCGGTCAGATACGCAGTATTTT.